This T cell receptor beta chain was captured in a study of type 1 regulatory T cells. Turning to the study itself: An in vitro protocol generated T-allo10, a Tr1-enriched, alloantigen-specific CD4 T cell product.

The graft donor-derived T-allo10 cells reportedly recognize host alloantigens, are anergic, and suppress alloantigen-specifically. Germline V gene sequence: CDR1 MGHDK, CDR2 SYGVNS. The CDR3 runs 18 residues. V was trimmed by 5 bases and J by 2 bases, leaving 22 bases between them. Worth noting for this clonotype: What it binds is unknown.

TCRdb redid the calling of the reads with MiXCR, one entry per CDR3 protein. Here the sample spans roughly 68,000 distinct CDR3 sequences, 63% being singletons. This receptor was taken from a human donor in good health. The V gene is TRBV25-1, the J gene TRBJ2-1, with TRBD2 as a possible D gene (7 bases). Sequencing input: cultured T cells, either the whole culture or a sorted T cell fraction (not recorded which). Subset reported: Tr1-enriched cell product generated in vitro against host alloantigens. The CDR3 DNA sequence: TGTGCCAGCAGTAGGCCGGGGGCCCTAGCGGAGACCTACAATGAGCAGTTCTTC. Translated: CASSRPGALAETYNEQFF.